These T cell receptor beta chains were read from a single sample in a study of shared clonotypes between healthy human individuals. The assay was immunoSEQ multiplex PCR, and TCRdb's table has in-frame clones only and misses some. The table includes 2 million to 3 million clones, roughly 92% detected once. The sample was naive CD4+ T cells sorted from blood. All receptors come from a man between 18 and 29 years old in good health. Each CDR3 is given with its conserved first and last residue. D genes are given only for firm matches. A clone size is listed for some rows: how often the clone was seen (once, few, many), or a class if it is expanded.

DNA: TGCAGCGTTGTCCGCCGAGGACTAGTCCAAGAGACCCAGTACTTC
CDR3: CSVVRRGLVQETQYF
J: TRBJ2-5
size: .
D: TRBD2
V: TRBV29-1

DNA: TGTGCCAGCAGCTTCGACAGGTCCTCAGACGAGCAGTACTTC
CDR3: CASSFDRSSDEQYF
J: TRBJ2-7
size: .
D: .
V: TRBV7-9

DNA: TGTGCCAGCAGTTTGAAACAGGGGTATGGCTACACCTTC
CDR3: CASSLKQGYGYTF
J: TRBJ1-2
size: .
D: TRBD1
V: TRBV28

DNA: TGTGCCAGCAGTGTCCACAGTGGAGAGCCCCAGCATTTT
CDR3: CASSVHSGEPQHF
J: TRBJ1-5
size: .
D: .
V: TRBV6-1

DNA: TGTGCCAGCTCCCAGGGAATTGAGTCCTACAATGAGCAGTTCTTC
CDR3: CASSQGIESYNEQFF
J: TRBJ2-1
size: .
D: .
V: TRBV18

DNA: TGTGCCAGCGAGGACAGGCCCACCGGGGAGCTGTTTTTT
CDR3: CASEDRPTGELFF
J: TRBJ2-2
size: .
D: TRBD1
V: TRBV28

DNA: TGTGCCAGCAGACAGGGGGCAGATGGCTACACCTTC
CDR3: CASRQGADGYTF
J: TRBJ1-2
size: .
D: TRBD1
V: TRBV6-5

DNA: TGTGCCAGCAGGAAGGAGGGGACTGGGGCCAACGTCCTGACTTTC
CDR3: CASRKEGTGANVLTF
J: TRBJ2-6
size: once
D: .
V: TRBV6-5

DNA: TGTGCCAGCAGTTTAAGCCTAGCGGGGAGTGAGCAGTTCTTC
CDR3: CASSLSLAGSEQFF
J: TRBJ2-1
size: .
D: TRBD2
V: TRBV28

DNA: TGTGCCAGCAGCCCCGGGTTGGGCTCCTATAATTCACCCCTCCACTTT
CDR3: CASSPGLGSYNSPLHF
J: TRBJ1-6
size: .
D: .
V: TRBV11-2

DNA: TGTGCCAGCAGCAAGACAGTGAACACTGAAGCTTTCTTT
CDR3: CASSKTVNTEAFF
J: TRBJ1-1
size: few
D: .
V: TRBV7-9

DNA: TGTGCCAGCAGTAGGCCCGGAGGCAATTCACCCCTCCACTTT
CDR3: CASSRPGGNSPLHF
J: TRBJ1-6
size: once
D: .
V: TRBV28

DNA: TGTGCCCTAGGGTGGGGGACAGATACGCAGTATTTT
CDR3: CALGWGTDTQYF
J: TRBJ2-3
size: .
D: .
V: TRBV30

DNA: TGCGCCAGCAGCCAAGATAGTACTCCCGTGGACGAGCAGTACTTC
CDR3: CASSQDSTPVDEQYF
J: TRBJ2-7
size: .
D: .
V: TRBV4-3

DNA: TGTGCCACCAGCAGAGGAAGGGGGGCCAGCACAGATACGCAGTATTTT
CDR3: CATSRGRGASTDTQYF
J: TRBJ2-3
size: .
D: .
V: TRBV15

DNA: TGTGCCAGCAGCTTAGTTGGCGAGCAGTACTTC
CDR3: CASSLVGEQYF
J: TRBJ2-7
size: .
D: .
V: TRBV7-2

DNA: TGTGCCAGCAGCACGACTAGTCAAACCTACGAGCAGTACTTC
CDR3: CASSTTSQTYEQYF
J: TRBJ2-7
size: .
D: .
V: TRBV9

DNA: TGTGCCAGTAGTCCCACCGGGAGAAGAACGGGCGAGCAGTACTTC
CDR3: CASSPTGRRTGEQYF
J: TRBJ2-7
size: .
D: .
V: TRBV19

DNA: TGTGCCTGGACTGACTGGGCAACTAATGAAAAACTGTTTTTT
CDR3: CAWTDWATNEKLFF
J: TRBJ1-4
size: .
D: .
V: TRBV30

DNA: TGTGCCAGCAGTCCTGATAGGAGACAGGCGACTGAAGCTTTCTTT
CDR3: CASSPDRRQATEAFF
J: TRBJ1-1
size: .
D: .
V: TRBV28

DNA: TGTGCCAGCAGACAGGGCGCTAATGAAAAACTGTTTTTT
CDR3: CASRQGANEKLFF
J: TRBJ1-4
size: .
D: .
V: TRBV2

DNA: TGTGCCATCACCCAAATCCGGGACAGCTACGAGCAGTACTTC
CDR3: CAITQIRDSYEQYF
J: TRBJ2-7
size: .
D: TRBD1
V: TRBV10-3

DNA: TGTGCCAGCAGCCAAGGGGTCCAGAGTGAAAAACTGTTTTTT
CDR3: CASSQGVQSEKLFF
J: TRBJ1-4
size: .
D: .
V: TRBV7-9

DNA: TGTGCCAGCAGCCCCCGGACAGGGGAGGCCTATGGCTACACCTTC
CDR3: CASSPRTGEAYGYTF
J: TRBJ1-2
size: .
D: TRBD1
V: TRBV7-2

DNA: TGTGCCAGCAGTTACTCAAAGGGGGTAGATGAAGCTTTCTTT
CDR3: CASSYSKGVDEAFF
J: TRBJ1-1
size: .
D: .
V: TRBV6-5

DNA: TGTGCCAGCAGTCCCGGAGGAGGGTGGGATTCACCCCTCCACTTT
CDR3: CASSPGGGWDSPLHF
J: TRBJ1-6
size: .
D: .
V: TRBV6-6

DNA: TGTGCCAGCTCACCCTCCGGGACCCCCTACGAGCAGTACTTC
CDR3: CASSPSGTPYEQYF
J: TRBJ2-7
size: .
D: .
V: TRBV18

DNA: TGCAGCGTTGCAGGGAAGGACGGCTACACCTTC
CDR3: CSVAGKDGYTF
J: TRBJ1-2
size: .
D: .
V: TRBV29-1

DNA: TGTGCCAGCAGCTCTCGGCGGTACAATGAGCAGTTCTTC
CDR3: CASSSRRYNEQFF
J: TRBJ2-1
size: once
D: .
V: TRBV7-2

DNA: TGTGCCAGCAAGGCAGGGCAGGGGGTTACCTACGAGCAGTACTTC
CDR3: CASKAGQGVTYEQYF
J: TRBJ2-7
size: .
D: TRBD1
V: TRBV5-4

DNA: TGTGCCAGCAGTCGGGGGGGGGACACTGAAGCTTTCTTT
CDR3: CASSRGGDTEAFF
J: TRBJ1-1
size: .
D: .
V: TRBV6-5

DNA: TGTGCCAGCAGTGGGGGACAGGGCCCCTACGAGCAGTACTTC
CDR3: CASSGGQGPYEQYF
J: TRBJ2-7
size: few
D: TRBD1
V: TRBV2

DNA: TGTGCCAGCAGTGTAACCCAGGGAGTCGGAGAAAAACTGTTTTTT
CDR3: CASSVTQGVGEKLFF
J: TRBJ1-4
size: .
D: .
V: TRBV2

DNA: TGCGCCAGCAGCTTGTGGTACAGGGGCCCGTACCAAGAGACCCAGTACTTC
CDR3: CASSLWYRGPYQETQYF
J: TRBJ2-5
size: .
D: TRBD1
V: TRBV5-1

DNA: TGCGCCAGCAGTGGGGGGAGCTCCTACAATGAGCAGTTCTTC
CDR3: CASSGGSSYNEQFF
J: TRBJ2-1
size: few
D: .
V: TRBV10-2

DNA: TGTGCCAGTTCAAGGGGGGCTACGGGCTACACCTTC
CDR3: CASSRGATGYTF
J: TRBJ1-2
size: .
D: .
V: TRBV19

DNA: TGTGCCAGCAGTTACGGGAAGGGCTATGGCTACACCTTC
CDR3: CASSYGKGYGYTF
J: TRBJ1-2
size: .
D: .
V: TRBV6-5

DNA: TGCGCCAGCAGCTTGGGCCAGTACTATGGCTACACCTTC
CDR3: CASSLGQYYGYTF
J: TRBJ1-2
size: .
D: .
V: TRBV5-1

DNA: TGCGCCAGCAGCCAAGATGGGACAGGGAATGAAGAGCTGTTTTTT
CDR3: CASSQDGTGNEELFF
J: TRBJ1-4
size: .
D: TRBD1
V: TRBV4-3

DNA: TGTGCCAGCAGCTTGGAGTGGGACAGGGGGGAAGCTTTCTTT
CDR3: CASSLEWDRGEAFF
J: TRBJ1-1
size: once
D: TRBD1
V: TRBV5-6

DNA: TGTGCCAGCAGCGTAGGTGCTACCCCCAGCGGGGGGTTCTACGAGCAGTACTTC
CDR3: CASSVGATPSGGFYEQYF
J: TRBJ2-7
size: .
D: TRBD2
V: TRBV9

DNA: TGTGCCAGCAGGGATACTAGCGAGACCCAGTACTTC
CDR3: CASRDTSETQYF
J: TRBJ2-5
size: .
D: .
V: TRBV6-5

DNA: TGTGCCAGTAGTATATTTAAGTCAGTTCGCGACGGGGAGCTGTTTTTT
CDR3: CASSIFKSVRDGELFF
J: TRBJ2-2
size: .
D: .
V: TRBV19

DNA: TGTGCCAGCAGTCTTGGACAGGGGGAGACCCAGTACTTC
CDR3: CASSLGQGETQYF
J: TRBJ2-5
size: .
D: TRBD1
V: TRBV6-1

DNA: TGTGCCAGCACCGGACTAGCGGGGAACTACGAGCAGTACTTC
CDR3: CASTGLAGNYEQYF
J: TRBJ2-7
size: .
D: .
V: TRBV21-1

DNA: TGTGCCAGTAGTATTAGGGGGAGCACTGAAGCTTTCTTT
CDR3: CASSIRGSTEAFF
J: TRBJ1-1
size: .
D: .
V: TRBV19

DNA: TGTGCCAGCAGCTTAGCACAGGCTGAGCAGTTCTTC
CDR3: CASSLAQAEQFF
J: TRBJ2-1
size: .
D: .
V: TRBV7-6

DNA: TGTGCCACCAGCAGAGATAGGAACTCCTACGAGCAGTACTTC
CDR3: CATSRDRNSYEQYF
J: TRBJ2-7
size: .
D: .
V: TRBV15

DNA: TGTGCCAGCAGAACCTCGGGCGGGGTGCACGAGCAGTACTTC
CDR3: CASRTSGGVHEQYF
J: TRBJ2-7
size: .
D: .
V: TRBV7-2

DNA: TGTGCCAGCAGCCCGAGCCCCGACACCGGGGAGCTGTTTTTT
CDR3: CASSPSPDTGELFF
J: TRBJ2-2
size: .
D: .
V: TRBV7-2

DNA: TGTGCCAGCAGTAAGGACAGGGAAGGAACTAATGAAAAACTGTTTTTT
CDR3: CASSKDREGTNEKLFF
J: TRBJ1-4
size: .
D: TRBD1
V: TRBV27

DNA: TGCGCCAGCAGCGGGAGGACGGGCTACAATGAGCAGTTCTTC
CDR3: CASSGRTGYNEQFF
J: TRBJ2-1
size: .
D: .
V: TRBV4-1

DNA: TGTGCCAGCAGTGAAGCGCTTCCGGGCGGGAAGTCTTTTTATCAAGAGACCCAGTACTTC
CDR3: CASSEALPGGKSFYQETQYF
J: TRBJ2-5
size: .
D: .
V: TRBV2

DNA: TGTGCCAGCAGCGTAGTAGGGAACGAAAAAGAGACCCAGTACTTC
CDR3: CASSVVGNEKETQYF
J: TRBJ2-5
size: .
D: .
V: TRBV9

DNA: TGTGCCAGCAGCCGGACAGGGGGCGCGTACGAGCAGTACTTC
CDR3: CASSRTGGAYEQYF
J: TRBJ2-7
size: .
D: TRBD1
V: TRBV5-1

DNA: TGTGCCAGTAGTACGCGACAGGGATGGGGCTCGAGCACTGAAGCTTTCTTT
CDR3: CASSTRQGWGSSTEAFF
J: TRBJ1-1
size: .
D: TRBD1
V: TRBV19

DNA: TGTGCCAGTATGGGGGGTGTTGGCTACACCTTC
CDR3: CASMGGVGYTF
J: TRBJ1-2
size: .
D: .
V: TRBV19

DNA: TGTGCCAGCTCTCCAGCGGACAGGGGGAACGAGCAGTACTTC
CDR3: CASSPADRGNEQYF
J: TRBJ2-7
size: .
D: TRBD1
V: TRBV18

DNA: TGCGCCAGCAGCTTGGAATCAGGGTATGGCTACACCTTC
CDR3: CASSLESGYGYTF
J: TRBJ1-2
size: .
D: .
V: TRBV5-1